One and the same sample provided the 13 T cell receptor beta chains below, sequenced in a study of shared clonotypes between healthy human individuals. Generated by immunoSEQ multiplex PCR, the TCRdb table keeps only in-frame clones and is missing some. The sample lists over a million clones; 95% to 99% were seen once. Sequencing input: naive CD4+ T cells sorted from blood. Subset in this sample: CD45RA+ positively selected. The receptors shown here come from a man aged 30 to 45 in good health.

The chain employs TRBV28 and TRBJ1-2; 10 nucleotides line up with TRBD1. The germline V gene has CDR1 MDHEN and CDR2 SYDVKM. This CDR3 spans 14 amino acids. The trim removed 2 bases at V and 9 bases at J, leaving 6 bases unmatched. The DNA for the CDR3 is TGTGCCAGCAGTTTACGGGACAGGGGAAGGAGCTACACCTTC. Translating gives CASSLRDRGRSYTF.

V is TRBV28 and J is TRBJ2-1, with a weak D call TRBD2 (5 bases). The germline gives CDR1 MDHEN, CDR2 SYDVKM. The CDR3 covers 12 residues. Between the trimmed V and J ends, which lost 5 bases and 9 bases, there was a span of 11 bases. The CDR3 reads CASSPTGVEQFF. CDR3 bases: TGTGCCAGCAGTCCCACCGGGGTTGAGCAGTTCTTC.

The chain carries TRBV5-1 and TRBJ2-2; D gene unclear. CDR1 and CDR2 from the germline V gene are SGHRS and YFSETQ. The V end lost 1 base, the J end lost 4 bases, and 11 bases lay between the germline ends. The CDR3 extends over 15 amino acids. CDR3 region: CASSLPLDRTGELFF. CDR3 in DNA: TGCGCCAGCAGCTTGCCGCTGGATCGCACCGGGGAGCTGTTTTTT.

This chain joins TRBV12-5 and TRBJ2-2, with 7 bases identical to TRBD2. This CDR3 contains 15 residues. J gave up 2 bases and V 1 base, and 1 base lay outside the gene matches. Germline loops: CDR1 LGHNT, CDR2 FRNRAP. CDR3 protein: CASGLAGLNTGELFF. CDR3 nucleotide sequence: TGTGCTAGTGGTTTGGCGGGACTAAACACCGGGGAGCTGTTTTTT.

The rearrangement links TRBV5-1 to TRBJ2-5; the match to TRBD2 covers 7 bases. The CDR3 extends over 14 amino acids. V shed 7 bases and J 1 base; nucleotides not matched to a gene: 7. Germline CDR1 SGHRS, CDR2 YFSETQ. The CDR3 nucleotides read TGCGCCAGCGGGCGGGGGTCCCCCCAAGAGACCCAGTACTTC. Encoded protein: CASGRGSPQETQYF.

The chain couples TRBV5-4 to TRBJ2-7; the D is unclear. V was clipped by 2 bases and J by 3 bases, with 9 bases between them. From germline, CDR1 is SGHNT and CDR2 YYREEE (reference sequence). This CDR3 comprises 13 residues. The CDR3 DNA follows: TGTGCCAGCAGCTTCTGGACCCACTACGAGCAGTACTTC. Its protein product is CASSFWTHYEQYF.

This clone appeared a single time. CDR3 coding DNA: TGTGCCAGCAGCCTTGACCCGAGAGGGGAGCTGTTTTTT. This sequence encodes CASSLDPRGELFF. The rearrangement links TRBV11-2 to TRBJ2-2; D is undetermined. Trimming left V 5 bases short and J 8 bases short, with 12 bases between. Germline CDR1 and CDR2: SGHAT and FQNNGV. The CDR3 sequence is 13 residues long.

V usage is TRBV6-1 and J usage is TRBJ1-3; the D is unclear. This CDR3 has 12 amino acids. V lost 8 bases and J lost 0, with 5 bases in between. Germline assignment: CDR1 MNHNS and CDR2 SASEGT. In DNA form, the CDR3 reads TGTGCCAGCGGGATCTCTGGAAACACCATATATTTT. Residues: CASGISGNTIYF.

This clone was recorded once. Written as DNA, the CDR3 is TGCAGTGCTAGACAAAGAGATACGCAGTATTTT. It encodes CSARQRDTQYF. V usage is TRBV20-1 and J usage is TRBJ2-3; D remains unclear. The germline V gene encodes CDR1 DFQATT and CDR2 SNEGSKA (reference sequence). Trimming pared 2 bases from V and 5 bases from J, leaving 5 bases between. The CDR3 has 11 amino acids.

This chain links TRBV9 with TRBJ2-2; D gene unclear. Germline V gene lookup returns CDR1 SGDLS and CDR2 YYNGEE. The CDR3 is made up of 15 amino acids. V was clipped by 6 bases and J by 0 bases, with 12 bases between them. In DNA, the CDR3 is TGTGCCAGCACCATATTAGCTTCGAACACCGGGGAGCTGTTTTTT. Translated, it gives CASTILASNTGELFF.

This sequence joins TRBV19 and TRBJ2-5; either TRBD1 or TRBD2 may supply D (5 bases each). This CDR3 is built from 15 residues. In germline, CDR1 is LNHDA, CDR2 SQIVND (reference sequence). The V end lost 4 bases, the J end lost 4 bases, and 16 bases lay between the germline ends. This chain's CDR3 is CASSTRGRSPETQYF. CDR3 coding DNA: TGTGCCAGTAGTACGAGGGGTCGGTCGCCAGAGACCCAGTACTTC.

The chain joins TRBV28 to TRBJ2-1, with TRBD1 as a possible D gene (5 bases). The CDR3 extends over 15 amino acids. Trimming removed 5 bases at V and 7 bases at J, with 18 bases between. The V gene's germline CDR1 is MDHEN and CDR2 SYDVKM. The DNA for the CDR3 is TGTGCCAGCAGTCCAGCAGGCAGGGTTTTTAATGAGCAGTTCTTC. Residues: CASSPAGRVFNEQFF.

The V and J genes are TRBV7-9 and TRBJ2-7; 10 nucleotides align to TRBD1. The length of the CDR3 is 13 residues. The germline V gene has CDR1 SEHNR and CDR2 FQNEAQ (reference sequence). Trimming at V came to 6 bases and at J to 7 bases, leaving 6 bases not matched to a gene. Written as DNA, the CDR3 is TGTGCCAGCAGTAGACAGGGGGCGTGGGAGCAGTACTTC. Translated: CASSRQGAWEQYF.